Below, 32 T cell receptor beta chains from the same sample are listed, as sequenced in a study of cytomegalovirus exposure and HLA in healthy donors. PCR amplification relied on 60 Vbeta primers (plus 13 Jbeta primers). Profiling relied on immunoSEQ multiplex PCR, and the TCRdb table lists in-frame clones only, not all of them. The sample holds about 200,000 clones, over 60% seen once. What was sequenced was PBMCs. These receptors all come from a man between 18 and 35 years old in good health and CMV-seronegative.

The chain is built from TRBV30 and TRBJ1-1; TRBD1 is a possible D gene (6 bases). The CDR3 covers 15 residues. CDR1 is GTSNPN and CDR2 is SVGIG in the germline V gene (reference sequence). Trimming removed 3 bases from V and 7 bases from J, with 21 bases in between. The CDR3 DNA follows: TGTGCCTGGAGAAGTCTTGGTCAGGCCAGGGGTGAAGCTTTCTTT. Encoded protein: CAWRSLGQARGEAFF. The whole variable domain, filled in from reference TRBV30 and TRBJ1-1, reads SQTIHQWPATLVQPVGSPLSLECTVEGTSNPNLYWYRQAAGRGLQLLFYSVGIGQISSEVPQNLSASRPQDRQFILSSKKLLLSDSGFYLCAWRSLGQARGEAFFGQGTRLTVV.

The CDR3 region has the DNA TGTGCCAGCAGCGTAGAGCAAACGCAGTATTTT. Residues: CASSVEQTQYF. The chain has TRBV9 and TRBJ2-3; D ambiguous. Germline loops: CDR1 SGDLS, CDR2 YYNGEE. The CDR3 length is 11 residues. V lost 0 bases to trimming and J lost 9 bases, with 5 bases between them.

This clone was recorded once. This sequence joins TRBV15 and TRBJ2-1, with 7 bases identical to TRBD2. This CDR3 has 15 amino acids. From germline, CDR1 is LNHNV and CDR2 YYDKDF (reference sequence). V lost 0 bases and J lost 8; bases outside the gene matches: 7. The CDR3 nucleotides are TGTGCCACCAGCAGAGACTCTTCGGGGGGTGATGAGCAGTTCTTC. Amino acids: CATSRDSSGGDEQFF.

The V call is TRBV2, the J call TRBJ1-5, with D possibly TRBD1 on 6 matching bases. V lost 7 bases and J lost 3, with 13 bases in between. CDR1 and CDR2 from the germline V gene are SNHLY and FYNNEI. The CDR3 covers 14 residues. CDR3: CASIMDRLNQPQHF. The CDR3 DNA follows: TGTGCCAGCATAATGGACAGACTCAATCAGCCCCAGCATTTT.

This clone appeared a single time. The chain is built from TRBV7-9 and TRBJ2-5, with D perhaps matching TRBD1 (6 bases). In germline, CDR1 is SEHNR, CDR2 FQNEAQ (reference sequence). The CDR3 runs 16 residues. The V end lost 2 bases, the J end lost 2 bases, and 15 bases lay between the germline ends. In nucleotides, the CDR3 is TGTGCCAGCAGCTTATTACCCGACAGGACTCAAGAGACCCAGTACTTC. Encoded protein: CASSLLPDRTQETQYF.

This clone was seen only a few times. This chain links TRBV9 with TRBJ2-7, with TRBD2 matching over 13 bases. V lost 4 bases and J lost 6; bases outside the gene matches: 4. Germline V gives CDR1 SGDLS, CDR2 YYNGEE. CDR3 length: 14 residues. CDR3 in amino acids: CASSPGLAGSEQYF. The CDR3 DNA follows: TGTGCCAGCAGCCCGGGACTAGCGGGATCCGAGCAGTACTTC.

V usage is TRBV18 and J usage is TRBJ2-7; TRBD1 agrees at 9 bases. V lost 6 bases to trimming and J lost 0 bases; unmatched junction nucleotides: 9. CDR3 size: 16 residues. Germline V lookup: CDR1 KGHSH, CDR2 LQKENI. The DNA for the CDR3 is TGTGCCAGCTCCCCCAACCGGGACAGGGCCTCCTACGAGCAGTACTTC. It translates to CASSPNRDRASYEQYF.

The V and J genes are TRBV12-5 and TRBJ2-2; D perhaps matches TRBD2 (7 bases). Germline V CDR1 and CDR2: LGHNT, FRNRAP. The ends were cut back, 7 bases at V and 8 bases at J, with 14 bases in the middle. The CDR3 has 13 residues. Here the CDR3 DNA reads TGTGCTAGTGTGTGGGGGGGGCCTGGGGAGCTGTTTTTT. This sequence encodes CASVWGGPGELFF. The full variable domain, in which reference TRBV12-5 and TRBJ2-2 provide the parts outside the CDR3, is DARVTQTPRHKVTEMGQEVTMRCQPILGHNTVFWYRQTMMQGLELLAYFRNRAPLDDSGMPKDRFSAEMPDATLATLKIQPSEPRDSAVYFCASVWGGPGELFFGEGSRLTVL.

The CDR3 region has the DNA TGTGCCAGCAGCTATACAGGAGGGGGCAATCAGCCCCAGCATTTT. As protein: CASSYTGGGNQPQHF. The chain couples TRBV6-1 to TRBJ1-5, with D possibly being TRBD1 (5 bases). Trimming removed 6 bases at V and 2 bases at J, with 14 bases between. Looked up from germline, CDR1 is MNHNS and CDR2 is SASEGT. CDR3 length: 15 amino acids.

The chain employs TRBV7-9 and TRBJ1-1, with D hard to call. The CDR3 is 12 amino acids. Germline CDR1 is SEHNR and CDR2 is FQNEAQ (reference sequence). V shed 6 bases and J shed 6 bases, with 11 bases lying between them. CDR3 nucleotide sequence: TGTGCCAGCAGACTAGATAGTGCTGAAGCTTTCTTT. Residues: CASRLDSAEAFF. Complete variable domain (other parts from reference TRBV7-9 and TRBJ1-1): DTGVSQNPRHKITKRGQNVTFRCDPISEHNRLYWYRQTLGQGPEFLTYFQNEAQLEKSRLLSDRFSAERPKGSFSTLEIQRTEQGDSAMYLCASRLDSAEAFFGQGTRLTVV.

The genes are TRBV7-9 and TRBJ2-7; 7 bases agree with TRBD1. V shed 3 bases and J 6 bases; nucleotides not matched to a gene: 11. In germline, CDR1 is SEHNR, CDR2 FQNEAQ (reference sequence). CDR3 length equals 15 residues. The CDR3: CASSLGPNRGGEQYF. As DNA, the CDR3 is TGTGCCAGCAGCTTGGGCCCTAACAGGGGCGGCGAGCAGTACTTC. The whole variable domain, filled in from reference TRBV7-9 and TRBJ2-7, reads DTGVSQNPRHKITKRGQNVTFRCDPISEHNRLYWYRQTLGQGPEFLTYFQNEAQLEKSRLLSDRFSAERPKGSFSTLEIQRTEQGDSAMYLCASSLGPNRGGEQYFGPGTRLTVT.

The CDR3 reads CASSFGLKAGDPGNTIYF. DNA of the CDR3: TGCGCCAGCAGCTTCGGGTTAAAGGCAGGGGACCCCGGAAACACCATATATTTT. The J gene is TRBJ1-3, the V gene TRBV5-1; TRBD1 might be the D (6 bases). Germline values: CDR1 SGHRS, CDR2 YFSETQ. This CDR3 has 18 residues. V was shortened by 2 bases and J by 4 bases, with 22 bases between the two germline ends.

The chain carries TRBV19 and TRBJ2-1; tentatively, D is TRBD1 (5 bases). The ends were cut back, 1 base at V and 6 bases at J, with 10 bases in the middle. This CDR3 spans 14 amino acids. CDR1 is LNHDA, CDR2 SQIVND, per germline (reference sequence). CDR3 nucleotides: TGTGCCAGTAGTATAGTCCAGGGCCGCAATGAGCAGTTCTTC. Translating it yields CASSIVQGRNEQFF.

CDR3 amino acids: CASSLPPTGEKLFF. Here the CDR3 DNA reads TGTGCCAGCAGTCTCCCCCCCACCGGTGAAAAACTGTTTTTT. The chain couples TRBV28 to TRBJ1-4; D uncertain. The CDR3 length is 14 residues. From germline, CDR1 is MDHEN and CDR2 SYDVKM. V lost 5 bases and J 7 bases, leaving 14 bases between the germline ends.

This clone was detected once. V usage is TRBV7-2 and J usage is TRBJ2-3, with TRBD1 matching 8 bases. After removal of 1 base from V and 1 base from J, the junction contained 4 bases not matched to a gene. This CDR3 has 16 residues. From germline, CDR1 is SGHTA and CDR2 FQGNSA. CDR3 region: CASSLVGGQGTDTQYF. In DNA form, the CDR3 reads TGTGCCAGCAGCTTAGTCGGGGGACAGGGCACAGATACGCAGTATTTT. Drawing the rest from reference TRBV7-2 and TRBJ2-3, the complete variable domain is GAGVSQSPSNKVTEKGKDVELRCDPISGHTALYWYRQSLGQGLEFLIYFQGNSAPDKSGLPSDRFSAERTGGSVSTLTIQRTQQEDSAVYLCASSLVGGQGTDTQYFGPGTRLTVL.

The chain uses TRBV28 and TRBJ2-7; TRBD2 aligns across 7 bases. The CDR3 is made up of 14 amino acids. Germline V CDR1 and CDR2: MDHEN, SYDVKM. Germline trimming cut 3 bases from V and 2 bases from J; bases unmatched to any gene: 4. The CDR3 protein is CASSLVSGAYEQYF. Here the CDR3 DNA reads TGTGCCAGCAGTTTGGTAAGCGGGGCCTACGAGCAGTACTTC.

The chain has TRBV6-5 and TRBJ1-5, with 11 bases that match TRBD1. The germline CDR1 and CDR2 sequences are MNHEY and SVGAGI. Trimming removed 8 bases from V and 6 bases from J; junction bases left unmatched: 3. The length of the CDR3 is 13 residues. In nucleotides, the CDR3 is TGTGCCAGCGGACAGGGGGCCCGTCAGCCCCAGCATTTT. It yields the protein CASGQGARQPQHF.

This sequence joins TRBV19 and TRBJ2-7, with 10 bases matching TRBD2. Germline CDR1 is LNHDA and CDR2 is SQIVND (reference sequence). This CDR3 is 15 amino acids long. V shed 6 bases and J 0 bases; nucleotides not matched to a gene: 5. The CDR3 nucleotides are TGTGCCAGTAGGGGACTAGCGAAGGACTCCTACGAGCAGTACTTC. Its protein is CASRGLAKDSYEQYF. The full variable domain, rest sourced from reference TRBV19 and TRBJ2-7, is DGGITQSPKYLFRKEGQNVTLSCEQNLNHDAMYWYRQDPGQGLRLIYYSQIVNDFQKGDIAEGYSVSREKKESFPLTVTSAQKNPTAFYLCASRGLAKDSYEQYFGPGTRLTVT.

V usage is TRBV25-1 and J usage is TRBJ1-1; D is unresolved. The ends were cut back, 4 bases at V and 6 bases at J, with 15 bases in the middle. This CDR3 contains 14 residues. CDR1 and CDR2 from the germline V gene are MGHDK and SYGVNS. For the CDR3, the DNA is TGTGCCAGCAGTGGAGGAGGACTAGACTCTGAAGCTTTCTTT. As protein: CASSGGGLDSEAFF.

The J gene is TRBJ2-1, the V gene TRBV9; 7 bases line up with TRBD2. J was trimmed by 1 base and V by 7 bases; bases with no gene match: 11. Germline V gives CDR1 SGDLS, CDR2 YYNGEE. The CDR3 totals 16 residues. Here the CDR3 DNA reads TGTGCCAGCGCATACGGGGGGTCCACATCCTACAATGAGCAGTTCTTC. Its translation is CASAYGGSTSYNEQFF.

The chain links TRBV7-9 to TRBJ2-7; 8 nucleotides agree with TRBD2. Per germline, CDR1 SEHNR and CDR2 FQNEAQ (reference sequence). Trimming removed 5 bases from V and 4 bases from J; junction bases left unmatched: 19. The CDR3 extends over 18 amino acids. The CDR3 DNA reads TGTGCCAGCAGCCGTATTGACCCCCTTACTAGCGGACTTTACGAGCAGTACTTC. Its translation: CASSRIDPLTSGLYEQYF.

This clone was seen a handful of times. The chain recombines TRBV7-9 with TRBJ1-1, with D unresolved. V dropped 1 base and J dropped 0 bases, with 6 bases sitting between them. The CDR3 totals 14 residues. Germline CDR1 and CDR2: SEHNR and FQNEAQ (reference sequence). CDR3 sequence reads: CASSLEQLNTEAFF. The CDR3, as DNA: TGTGCCAGCAGCTTAGAACAGTTGAACACTGAAGCTTTCTTT.

This clone was seen only once. The chain is built from TRBV10-3 and TRBJ1-5; D is undetermined. This CDR3 has 12 amino acids. Germline CDR1 and CDR2: ENHRY and SYGVKD. Trimming removed 3 bases at V and 5 bases at J, with 5 bases between. The CDR3 sequence is CAISDYDQPQHF. The CDR3 bases are TGTGCCATCAGTGATTATGATCAGCCCCAGCATTTT.

This clone has only a few counts. DNA of the CDR3: TGTGCCAGCAGCCGCGGACAGGCCGATGGCTACACCTTC. Residues: CASSRGQADGYTF. The chain carries TRBV9 and TRBJ1-2; 7 bases map to TRBD1. Per the germline V gene, CDR1 is SGDLS and CDR2 is YYNGEE. Germline trimming cut 4 bases from V and 6 bases from J; bases unmatched to any gene: 6. The CDR3 sequence is 13 residues long.

The chain carries TRBV7-8 and TRBJ2-1, with D unresolved. This CDR3 comprises 13 residues. The V gene's germline CDR1 is SGHVS and CDR2 FQNEAQ. V lost 1 base, J lost 7 bases, and 8 bases lay in between. Here the CDR3 DNA reads TGTGCCAGCAGCTTAGGACTCATGAATGAGCAGTTCTTC. The encoded protein is CASSLGLMNEQFF.

The rearrangement joins TRBV6-5 to TRBJ1-1; possible D gene TRBD1, 6 bases. Trimming took off 0 bases at V and 5 bases at J, with 10 bases between the two ends. In germline, CDR1 is MNHEY, CDR2 SVGAGI. The CDR3 runs 14 residues. CDR3 amino acids: CASSYSGTGTEAFF. The CDR3 DNA sequence: TGTGCCAGCAGTTACTCAGGCACAGGGACTGAAGCTTTCTTT.

The J gene is TRBJ2-2, the V gene TRBV4-3, with a tentative D call TRBD2 (6 bases). V was shortened by 5 bases and J by 7 bases, with 23 bases between the two germline ends. The CDR3 spans 17 residues. Germline V gene sequence: CDR1 LGHNA, CDR2 YSLEER. The CDR3 region is CASSLRNGGILGGELFF. CDR3 DNA: TGCGCCAGCAGCTTAAGAAACGGCGGGATACTTGGCGGGGAGCTGTTTTTT.

This clone was seen only a few times. This chain links TRBV13 with TRBJ2-3, with TRBD2 matching 8 bases. Germline CDR1 reads PRHDT; CDR2 reads FYEKMQ (reference sequence). Trimming took 3 bases from V and 3 from J; bases not matched to a gene: 5. The CDR3 extends over 15 amino acids. The DNA for the CDR3 is TGTGCCAGCAGCTTTAGCGGGATAGGGACAGATACGCAGTATTTT. Protein: CASSFSGIGTDTQYF.

The CDR3 DNA is TGTGCCAGCAGCGGGACAGGCGGCTACACCTTC. Amino acids: CASSGTGGYTF. V gene TRBV6-5 combines with J gene TRBJ1-2; 8 nucleotides agree with TRBD1. After removal of 6 bases from V and 8 bases from J, the junction contained 2 bases not matched to a gene. This CDR3 has 11 amino acids. CDR1 is MNHEY, CDR2 SVGAGI, per germline.

This chain uses TRBV6-6 with TRBJ1-1, with 9 bases aligning to TRBD1. CDR3 length equals 14 residues. The V gene end was trimmed by 6 bases and the J gene end by 1 base; junction bases not matched to a gene: 3. The germline gives CDR1 MNHNY, CDR2 SVGAGI (reference sequence). The CDR3 reads CASSHRGPNTEAFF. The CDR3, as DNA: TGTGCCAGCAGCCACAGGGGGCCGAACACTGAAGCTTTCTTT.

The J gene is TRBJ2-7, the V gene TRBV28; 7 nucleotides line up with TRBD1. The CDR3 is 14 residues long. Germline CDR1 MDHEN, CDR2 SYDVKM. Trimming took 4 bases from V and 0 from J; bases not matched to a gene: 3. The CDR3 sequence is CASSWGTDSYEQYF. Here the CDR3 DNA reads TGTGCCAGCAGTTGGGGGACAGACTCCTACGAGCAGTACTTC.

V is TRBV28 and J is TRBJ1-6; tentatively, D is TRBD1 (5 bases). The germline V gene encodes CDR1 MDHEN and CDR2 SYDVKM. This CDR3 contains 20 residues. The V end was cut by 1 base, the J end by 4 bases, with 23 bases between. The CDR3 coding sequence is TGTGCCAGCAGTTTATCGGCGTGGGGGAGGGGTGGGGGTTATAATTCACCCCTCCACTTT. Encoded protein: CASSLSAWGRGGGYNSPLHF.